This section outlines one T cell receptor (beta chain) sequence together with its context. Blood CD8+ and CD4+ T cells underwent high-throughput TCR beta sequencing. This entry is derived from a study of CD8 T cells in Susac syndrome. Trimming at V came to 4 bases and at J to 4 bases, leaving 11 bases not matched to a gene. The CDR3 runs 16 residues. Germline V gene sequence: CDR1 DFQATT, CDR2 SNEGSKA (reference sequence). RNA was extracted with the RNeasy kit, and a quantity of roughly 0.45 to 1 ug was reverse transcribed using random hexamers. Using its own MiXCR run on the immunoSEQ multiplex PCR reads, TCRdb lists one record per CDR3 protein. The sample consists of about 250,000 distinct CDR3 sequences, 80% to 95% of them appearing once.

The sample consisted of CD4+ T cells from PBMCs. This chain joins TRBV20-1 and TRBJ1-1; TRBD1 matches at 11 bases. The TCR originated in a human donor with multiple sclerosis. The CDR3 protein is CSAKGQGAALVTEAFF. The CDR3 DNA reads as TGCAGTGCTAAAGGACAGGGGGCGGCTCTCGTCACTGAAGCTTTCTTT.